These 11 T cell receptor beta chains came from one sample sequenced in a study of follicular helper T cells after annual influenza vaccination. Method: immunoSEQ multiplex PCR; TCRdb's copy keeps in-frame clones and lacks some. The sample yields approximately 13,000 clones, 75% to 85% seen once. Time point given: 2014-2015 season, pre-vaccination. Here the sequenced sample was CXCR5- memory CD4+ T cells sorted from blood, taken on the day of influenza vaccination. The receptors were gathered from an adult who received the influenza vaccine.

The chain couples TRBV7-6 to TRBJ1-1; possibly TRBD1 for D (6 bases). CDR1 is SGHVS and CDR2 is FNYEAQ in the germline V gene. V was shortened by 4 bases and J by 3 bases, with 15 bases between the two germline ends. This CDR3 is 15 amino acids long. DNA of the CDR3: TGTGCCAGCAGCTCAGGCTGGGGGGCGTACACTGAAGCTTTCTTT. Encoded protein: CASSSGWGAYTEAFF.

The chain carries TRBV7-6 and TRBJ1-5; a weak D match, TRBD1 (5 bases). V gave up 6 bases and J gave up 15 bases, with 18 bases separating them. CDR1 and CDR2 (germline): SGHVS, FNYEAQ. The CDR3 covers 12 residues. The CDR3 DNA follows: TGTGCCAGCAGGCCCTCCGGGGGTGGTTGGCATTTT. It specifies CASRPSGGGWHF.

The chain has TRBV5-1 and TRBJ2-5; D unresolved. The V and J ends lost 0 bases and 2 bases respectively, with 8 bases between them. In germline, CDR1 is SGHRS, CDR2 YFSETQ. The CDR3 loop spans 14 amino acids. The CDR3 DNA follows: TGCGCCAGCAGCTTGGCCGCAGGACAAGAGACCCAGTACTTC. Protein sequence: CASSLAAGQETQYF. The full variable domain, with the rest looked up from reference TRBV5-1 and TRBJ2-5, is KAGVTQTPRYLIKTRGQQVTLSCSPISGHRSVSWYQQTPGQGLQFLFEYFSETQRNKGNFPGRFSGRQFSNSRSEMNVSTLELGDSALYLCASSLAAGQETQYFGPGTRLLVL.

The chain is built from TRBV5-1 and TRBJ2-3; D unresolved. Germline lookup yields CDR1 SGHRS and CDR2 YFSETQ. V lost 0 bases to trimming and J lost 0 bases, with 5 bases between them. The CDR3 spans 14 residues. CDR3 sequence reads: CASSLEGSTDTQYF. CDR3 in DNA: TGCGCCAGCAGCTTGGAAGGGAGCACAGATACGCAGTATTTT.

The chain combines TRBV2 with TRBJ2-5; D may be TRBD1 (6 bases). The length of the CDR3 is 16 residues. Trimming removed 11 bases from V and 5 bases from J, with 27 bases in between. Per germline, CDR1 SNHLY and CDR2 FYNNEI. CDR3 coding DNA: TGTGCCCTCCCCAAGGGGGACATCCCGTCTGGGGAGACCCAGTACTTC. It translates to CALPKGDIPSGETQYF.

The chain combines TRBV7-3 with TRBJ2-3; no definite D call. V was clipped by 2 bases and J by 5 bases, with 5 bases between them. Germline V gene sequence: CDR1 SGHTA, CDR2 FQGTGA. This CDR3 has 12 residues. The CDR3 loop reads CASSLSEDTQYF. In DNA, the CDR3 is TGTGCCAGCAGCTTATCAGAAGATACGCAGTATTTT.

CDR3 loop: CASSPVGDSEETQYF. The CDR3 DNA reads TGTGCCAGCAGCCCCGTTGGGGACAGCGAAGAGACCCAGTACTTC. The chain employs TRBV7-2 and TRBJ2-5; the match to TRBD1 covers 7 bases. Germline lookup yields CDR1 SGHTA and CDR2 FQGNSA. Trimming cost V 5 bases and J 3 bases; bases outside gene matches: 9. The CDR3 extends over 15 amino acids.

There are a few counts of this clone. The chain couples TRBV5-8 to TRBJ2-7; 7 bases align to TRBD1. Germline loops: CDR1 SGHTS, CDR2 YDEGEE. This CDR3 is 14 amino acids long. Germline trimming cut 4 bases from V and 2 bases from J; bases unmatched to any gene: 6. CDR3 region: CASSLDRLTYEQYF. The CDR3, as DNA: TGTGCCAGCAGCCTGGACAGGTTAACCTACGAGCAGTACTTC. Filled out from reference TRBV5-8 and TRBJ2-7, the complete variable domain reads EAGVTQSPTHLIKTRGQQATLRCSPISGHTSVYWYQQALGLGLQFLLWYDEGEERNRGNFPPRFSGRQFPNYSSELNVNALELEDSALYLCASSLDRLTYEQYFGPGTRLTVT.

CDR3 in DNA: TGCGCCAGCAGCCAAGAAAAGGCCCGGGGGTCTTCGGCTTTCTTT. This gives the protein CASSQEKARGSSAFF. The chain is built from TRBV4-1 and TRBJ1-1; D is possibly TRBD1 (5 bases). Germline V gene lookup returns CDR1 MGHRA and CDR2 YSYEKL. V was clipped by 0 bases and J by 11 bases, with 19 bases between them. The CDR3 has 15 amino acids.

This clone has a handful of counts. The chain employs TRBV5-8 and TRBJ1-5; D uncertain. The length of the CDR3 is 12 residues. Trimming cost V 4 bases and J 5 bases, with 7 bases left between them. Germline assignment: CDR1 SGHTS and CDR2 YDEGEE. The CDR3 DNA sequence: TGTGCCAGCAGCCAAACGGATCAGCCCCAGCATTTT. Encoded protein: CASSQTDQPQHF.

V gene TRBV2 combines with J gene TRBJ1-1; D is possibly TRBD1 (5 bases). The CDR3 extends over 13 amino acids. Trimming removed 5 bases at V and 1 base at J, with 8 bases between. Germline CDR1 is SNHLY and CDR2 is FYNNEI. CDR3 sequence reads: CASSSDRNTEAFF. CDR3 DNA sequence: TGTGCCAGCAGTTCCGACAGGAACACTGAAGCTTTCTTT. The complete variable domain, with remaining parts taken from reference TRBV2 and TRBJ1-1, reads EPEVTQTPSHQVTQMGQEVILRCVPISNHLYFYWYRQILGQKVEFLVSFYNNEISEKSEIFDDQFSVERPDGSNFTLKIRSTKLEDSAMYFCASSSDRNTEAFFGQGTRLTVV.